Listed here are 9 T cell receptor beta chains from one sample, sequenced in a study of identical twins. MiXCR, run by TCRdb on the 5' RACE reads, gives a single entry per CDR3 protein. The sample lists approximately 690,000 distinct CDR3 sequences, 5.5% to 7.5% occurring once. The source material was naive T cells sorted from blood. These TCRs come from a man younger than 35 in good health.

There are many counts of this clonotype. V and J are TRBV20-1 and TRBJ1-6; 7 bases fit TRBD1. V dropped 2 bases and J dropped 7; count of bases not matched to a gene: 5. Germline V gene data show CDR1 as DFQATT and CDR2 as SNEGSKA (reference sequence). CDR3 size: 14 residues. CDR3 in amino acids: CSARQGGSNSPLHF. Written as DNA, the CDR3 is TGCAGTGCTAGACAGGGGGGTTCGAATTCACCCCTCCACTTT.

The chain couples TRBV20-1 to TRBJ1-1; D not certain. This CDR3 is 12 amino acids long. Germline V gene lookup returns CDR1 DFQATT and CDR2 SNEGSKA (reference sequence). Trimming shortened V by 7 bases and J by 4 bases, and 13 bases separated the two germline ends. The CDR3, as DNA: TGCAGTGGCAAAGGGTTGGGCACTGAAGCTTTCTTT. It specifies CSGKGLGTEAFF.

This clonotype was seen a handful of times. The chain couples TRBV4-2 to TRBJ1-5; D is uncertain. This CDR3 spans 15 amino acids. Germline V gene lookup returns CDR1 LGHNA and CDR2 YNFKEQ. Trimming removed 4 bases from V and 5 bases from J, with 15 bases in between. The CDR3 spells CASSLSRVWDQPQHF. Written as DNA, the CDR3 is TGTGCCAGCAGCCTCAGCCGAGTATGGGATCAGCCCCAGCATTTT.

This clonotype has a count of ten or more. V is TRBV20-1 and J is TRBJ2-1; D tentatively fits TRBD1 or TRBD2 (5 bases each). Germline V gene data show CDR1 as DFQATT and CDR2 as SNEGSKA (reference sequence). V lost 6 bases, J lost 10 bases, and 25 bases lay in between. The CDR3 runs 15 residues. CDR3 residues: CSAPPGGGNPTEQFF. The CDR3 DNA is TGCAGTGCCCCACCGGGTGGGGGAAATCCAACCGAGCAGTTCTTC.

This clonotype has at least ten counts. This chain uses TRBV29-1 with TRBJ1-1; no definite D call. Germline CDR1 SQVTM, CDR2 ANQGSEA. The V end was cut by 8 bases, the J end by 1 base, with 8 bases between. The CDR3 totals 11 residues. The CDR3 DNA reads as TGCAGCACCGTACAGAACACTGAAGCTTTCTTT. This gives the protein CSTVQNTEAFF.

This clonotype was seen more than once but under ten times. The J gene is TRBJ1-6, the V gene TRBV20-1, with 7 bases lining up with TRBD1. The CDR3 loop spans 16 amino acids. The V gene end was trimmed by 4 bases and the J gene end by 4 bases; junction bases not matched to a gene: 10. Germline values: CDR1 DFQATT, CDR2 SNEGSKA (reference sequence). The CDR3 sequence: CSANKQGTWYNSPLHF. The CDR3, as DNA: TGCAGTGCTAACAAACAGGGGACATGGTATAATTCACCCCTCCACTTT.

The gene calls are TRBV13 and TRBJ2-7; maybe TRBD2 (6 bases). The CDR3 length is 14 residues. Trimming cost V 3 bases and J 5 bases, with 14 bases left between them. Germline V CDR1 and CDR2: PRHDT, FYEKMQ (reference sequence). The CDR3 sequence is CASSFGGAGHEQYF. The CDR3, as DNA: TGTGCCAGCAGCTTCGGAGGGGCGGGGCACGAGCAGTACTTC.

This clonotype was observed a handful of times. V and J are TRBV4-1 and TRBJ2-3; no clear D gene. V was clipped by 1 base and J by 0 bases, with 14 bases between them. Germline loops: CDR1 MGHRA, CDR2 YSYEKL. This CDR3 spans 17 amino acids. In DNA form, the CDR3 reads TGCGCCAGCAGCCAAGGGTTGTTGGCCTCTAGCACAGATACGCAGTATTTT. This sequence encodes CASSQGLLASSTDTQYF.

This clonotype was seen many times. The CDR3 here is CASSVGPGLAMETQYF. As DNA, the CDR3 is TGTGCCAGCAGCGTCGGACCGGGACTAGCTATGGAGACCCAGTACTTC. The chain uses TRBV9 and TRBJ2-5; 9 bases are a match to TRBD2. With V trimmed by 2 bases and J by 5 bases, 10 bases remained unmatched. CDR1 and CDR2 (germline): SGDLS, YYNGEE. This CDR3 has 16 amino acids. The full variable domain, its missing parts supplied by reference TRBV9 and TRBJ2-5, is DSGVTQTPKHLITATGQRVTLRCSPRSGDLSVYWYQQSLDQGLQFLIQYYNGEERAKGNILERFSAQQFPDLHSELNLSSLELGDSALYFCASSVGPGLAMETQYFGPGTRLLVL.